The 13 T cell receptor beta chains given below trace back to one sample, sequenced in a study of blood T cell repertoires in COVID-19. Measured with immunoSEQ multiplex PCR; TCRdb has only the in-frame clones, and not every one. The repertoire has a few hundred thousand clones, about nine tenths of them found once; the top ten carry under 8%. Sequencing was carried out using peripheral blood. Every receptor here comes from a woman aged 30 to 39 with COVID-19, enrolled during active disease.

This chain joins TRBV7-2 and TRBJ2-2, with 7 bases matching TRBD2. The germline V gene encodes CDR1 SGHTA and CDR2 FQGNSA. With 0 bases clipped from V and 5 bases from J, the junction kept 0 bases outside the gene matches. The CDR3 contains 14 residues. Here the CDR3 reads CASSLAGGTGELFF. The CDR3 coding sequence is TGTGCCAGCAGCTTAGCGGGGGGGACCGGGGAGCTGTTTTTT.

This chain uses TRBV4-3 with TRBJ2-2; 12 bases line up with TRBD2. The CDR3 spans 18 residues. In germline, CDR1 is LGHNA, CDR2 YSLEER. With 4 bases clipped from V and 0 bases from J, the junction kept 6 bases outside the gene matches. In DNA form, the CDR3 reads TGCGCCAGCAGCCGAAGACTAGCGGGGGCCGCGAACACCGGGGAGCTGTTTTTT. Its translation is CASSRRLAGAANTGELFF.

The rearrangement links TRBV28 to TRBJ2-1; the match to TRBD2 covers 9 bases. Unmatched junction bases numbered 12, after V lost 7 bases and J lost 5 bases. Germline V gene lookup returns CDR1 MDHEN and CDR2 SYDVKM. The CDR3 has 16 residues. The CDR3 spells CASKMGRLAVHNEQFF. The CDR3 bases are TGTGCCAGCAAGATGGGTCGACTAGCGGTCCACAATGAGCAGTTCTTC.

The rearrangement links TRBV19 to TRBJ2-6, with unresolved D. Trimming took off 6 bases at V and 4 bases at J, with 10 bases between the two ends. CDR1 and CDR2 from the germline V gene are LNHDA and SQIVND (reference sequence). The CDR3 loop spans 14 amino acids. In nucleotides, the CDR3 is TGTGCCAGTAGCCCTAGATCCGGGGCCAACGTCCTGACTTTC. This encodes CASSPRSGANVLTF.

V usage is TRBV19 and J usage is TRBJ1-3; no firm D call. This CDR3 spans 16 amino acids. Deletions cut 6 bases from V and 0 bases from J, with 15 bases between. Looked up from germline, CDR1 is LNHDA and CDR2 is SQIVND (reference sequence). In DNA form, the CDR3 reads TGTGCCAGTAGGTTGGCGGGGTTCATCTCTGGAAACACCATATATTTT. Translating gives CASRLAGFISGNTIYF.

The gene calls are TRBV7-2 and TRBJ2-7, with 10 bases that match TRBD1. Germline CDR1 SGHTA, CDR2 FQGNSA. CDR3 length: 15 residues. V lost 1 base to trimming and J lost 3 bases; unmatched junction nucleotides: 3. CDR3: CASSLVGTGVYEQYV. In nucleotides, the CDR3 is TGTGCCAGCAGCTTAGTGGGGACAGGGGTCTACGAGCAGTACGTC.

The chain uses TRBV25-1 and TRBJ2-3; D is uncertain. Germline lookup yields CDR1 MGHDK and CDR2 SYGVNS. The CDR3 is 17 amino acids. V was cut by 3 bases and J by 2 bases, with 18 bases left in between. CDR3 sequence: CASSDFEPQSSTDTQYF. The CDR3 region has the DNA TGTGCCAGCAGTGATTTCGAGCCTCAATCTTCCACAGATACGCAGTATTTT.

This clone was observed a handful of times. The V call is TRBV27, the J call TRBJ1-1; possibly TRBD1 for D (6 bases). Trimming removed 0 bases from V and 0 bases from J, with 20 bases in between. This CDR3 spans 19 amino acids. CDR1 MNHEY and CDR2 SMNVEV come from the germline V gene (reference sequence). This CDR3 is CASSLSQQGLYQVNTEAFF. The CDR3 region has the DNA TGTGCCAGCAGTTTATCCCAACAGGGTTTGTATCAGGTGAACACTGAAGCTTTCTTT.

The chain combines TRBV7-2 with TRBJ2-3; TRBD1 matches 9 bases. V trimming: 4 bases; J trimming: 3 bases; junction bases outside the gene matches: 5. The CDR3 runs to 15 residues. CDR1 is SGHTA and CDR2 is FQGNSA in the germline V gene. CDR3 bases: TGTGCCAGCAGCTCCGGGACAGGGTTTACAGATACGCAGTATTTT. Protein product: CASSSGTGFTDTQYF.

This chain's CDR3 is CASSYRGQGGFYNSPLHF. CDR3 bases: TGTGCCAGCAGTTACCGAGGACAGGGCGGCTTTTATAATTCACCCCTCCACTTT. The chain is built from TRBV6-2 or TRBV6-3 and TRBJ1-6, with 8 bases aligning to TRBD1. V dropped 2 bases and J dropped 4; count of bases not matched to a gene: 10. This CDR3 spans 18 amino acids. The V gene's germline CDR1 is MNHEY and CDR2 SVGEGT.

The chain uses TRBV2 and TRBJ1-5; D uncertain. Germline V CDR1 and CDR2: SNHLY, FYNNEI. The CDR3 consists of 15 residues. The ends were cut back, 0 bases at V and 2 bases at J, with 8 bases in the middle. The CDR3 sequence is CASSEAGSRNQPQHF. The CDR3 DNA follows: TGTGCCAGCAGTGAAGCGGGCTCTCGCAATCAGCCCCAGCATTTT. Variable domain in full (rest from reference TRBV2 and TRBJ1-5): EPEVTQTPSHQVTQMGQEVILRCVPISNHLYFYWYRQILGQKVEFLVSFYNNEISEKSEIFDDQFSVERPDGSNFTLKIRSTKLEDSAMYFCASSEAGSRNQPQHFGDGTRLSIL.

The CDR3 DNA reads TGTGCCAGCAGTGAGGGACAGTTTAGCAATCAGCCCCAGCATTTT. Protein: CASSEGQFSNQPQHF. The V call is TRBV2, the J call TRBJ1-5; 7 bases line up with TRBD1. The CDR3 covers 15 residues. Germline loops: CDR1 SNHLY, CDR2 FYNNEI. V gave up 3 bases and J gave up 0 bases; unmatched junction bases: 2.

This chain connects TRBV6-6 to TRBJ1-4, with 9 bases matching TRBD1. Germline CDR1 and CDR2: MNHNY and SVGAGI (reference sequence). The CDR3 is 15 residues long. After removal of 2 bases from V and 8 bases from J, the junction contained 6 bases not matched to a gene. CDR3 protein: CASSYPGQGGEKLFF. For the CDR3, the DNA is TGTGCCAGCAGTTACCCGGGACAGGGTGGGGAAAAACTGTTTTTT.